This entry features one T cell receptor beta chain sequence. Its recognized antigen is unknown. No per-base quality is available; no much larger clone lies one base away. CD8 naive samples were CD45RO-negative cells positively selected for CCR7, giving a CD45RA+CCR7+ population that excluded TemRA cells. Donors were healthy HIV-negative adults with no recently reported acute infections or vaccinations. Every donor was a Caucasian adult living in Nashville, Tennessee, USA. After blood collection by leukapheresis, PBMCs were isolated using Ficoll-Histopaque density gradient centrifugation and then cryopreserved in the vapor phase of liquid nitrogen. Purity and quantity of every magnetically sorted T cell population were checked by analytical flow cytometry. Each sorted fraction had its genomic DNA isolated and then quantified by UV absorbance on a Nanodrop 2000c. The data belong to a study of shared clonotypes between healthy human individuals (dated by TCRdb to 2019 to 2021). In the study overall: The cohort included a few men and a couple of women between 18 and 49 years of age. For each donor, three plates each were used for CD4 naive and CD4 memory, two plates were used for CD8 naive, and one plate was used for CD8 memory. To estimate repertoire size and how much clonotype sharing occurs between individuals, the study deeply sequenced the blood TCR repertoires of five healthy adults. Libraries were prepared and TCR repertoires were sequenced by different laboratories using diverse techniques, in order to increase sequencing depth and limit assay-specific biases. Each donor's leukapheresis produced roughly between roughly 0.85 and 9.5 billion PBMCs. General study outcomes and caveats: The small number of donors limited the genetic and exposure-history diversity represented. Even with the large sequencing depth, rarefaction of the sorted-subset datasets indicated that sequencing was incomplete. Higher generation probabilities were observed for clonotypes shared by all four sorted-subset donors than for non-shared clonotypes. Based on pairwise subsampling, the degree of clonotype sharing among donors was expected to be affected by sequencing depth. Sampling was restricted to blood, and TCR repertoires in tissues likely differ from the TCR repertoires found in blood. Naive subsets generally had larger estimated clonotype richness than memory subsets did. About 4.5% of naive CD4, roughly 3.6% of naive CD8, about 2.5% of memory CD4, and about 0.4% of memory CD8 clonotypes were shared across a few donors.

Using the deep immunoSEQ assay, TCR CDR3 regions were amplified from genomic DNA by multiplex PCR. For each cell subset, the extracted genomic DNA was distributed evenly across all wells of several immunoSEQ 96-well plates, and each plate served as one replicate. For sorted subsets, each replicate PCR was loaded with roughly 190 ng genomic DNA, equivalent to about 30,000 T cell genomes. Purified libraries were measured with a Qubit 3.0 fluorometer, size-checked on a Bioanalyzer 2100, and measured again with the KAPA Library Quantification kit. A separate single-read 150-cycle Illumina NextSeq 550 flow cell was used to sequence each immunoSEQ 96-well plate. Processing in the source paper ran as follows. Because the immunoSEQ output included only junctional sequences and no quality scores, the filtering could not be the same as the filtering used for full-length reads. To assign V/J genes and CDR3, sequences were annotated using PyIR, a Python wrapper for IgBLAST v1.9, with IMGT germline references. Reads were removed for weak V/J assignments (E-value above 1e-6), missing CDR3, stop codons, out-of-frame junctions, or ambiguous translated residues. V3J clonotypes were defined by identical inferred V gene, J gene, and CDR3 amino acid sequence. Percentage overlap between repertoires was computed as shared unique clonotypes divided by the size of the smaller repertoire. RTK rarefaction, the Chao1 estimator, and Recon v2.1 estimates of unobserved clonotypes were used to assess repertoire richness. Generation probabilities for all TCRbeta clonotypes obtained by the gDNA method from several donors were computed using OLGA. TCRdb took this table from immuneACCESS and kept in-frame rearrangements with V and J called. Such tables lack part of the clones; where checked against another copy, unresolved V genes explain under half of the gap, and the rest is unexplained. V and J calls and clone size come straight from that table; D and trimming were deduced from the DNA. This sample comprises about 2,100,000 clones, about 93% of them detected only once. The ten largest clones take up around 1.7% of the sample.

Looking up the germline V gene (reference sequence) yields CDR1 SEHNR and CDR2 FQNEAQ. Trimming at the junction amounts to 5 bases on V and 5 bases on J, and the germline ends lie 19 bases apart. From the cysteine through the phenylalanine, the CDR3 covers 15 amino acids. The read is trimmed to its CDR3 DNA, 45 bases read in frame from base 1. The sequence joins TRBV7-9 to TRBJ2-7, with TRBD2 tentatively as D gene (6 bases match). This clonotype originated in a man aged 18 to 29 in good health. Some clones in this sample may be carry-over from other donors' samples. The sample consisted of naive CD8+ T cells from PBMCs. The cell subset or site label, read with the paper, signifies: CD45RA+CCR7+. Read as DNA, the sequence is TGTGCCAGCAGCCCCGATGCGGGATCGCGGCACGAGCAGTACTTC. It translates to CASSPDAGSRHEQYF.